The sequence of this T cell receptor (beta chain) was determined in a study of response to subunit inactivated influenza vaccine. Notes on the study in general: It was the authors' suggestion that each seasonal influenza vaccination recruits few new T cells.

As regards this clonotype: Its antigen remains unidentified.

This CDR3 is 14 amino acids long. The ends lost 5 bases at V and 6 bases at J; junction bases unmatched: 8. MiXCR, applied by TCRdb to the RT-PCR reads, yields one record per CDR3 protein. This repertoire shows hundreds of thousands of distinct CDR3 sequences, roughly 25% found once; its top ten account for approximately 2%. Here the sequenced sample was CD4+ T cells sorted from PBMCs, taken roughly 5 days after vaccination. This clonotype originated in a man over 45 who received an inactivated influenza vaccine. The chain uses TRBV12-3 or TRBV12-4 and TRBJ2-5, with 8 bases aligning to TRBD1. The CDR3 spells CASSPSGGRKTQYF. For the CDR3, the DNA is TGTGCCAGCAGTCCCTCAGGGGGCCGGAAGACCCAGTACTTC.